The clone carrying this TCR beta chain has ten or more counts. Antigen unknown. TCRdb redid the calling of the 5' RACE reads with MiXCR, one entry per CDR3 protein. Here the sample spans fewer than 350,000 distinct CDR3 sequences, roughly 17% being singletons. This specimen comes from a study of T-cell memory formation after mild COVID-19. The study, taken as a whole, reports: Some clones that responded were present in memory (sampled pre-infection), which suggests cross-reactive memory joined. A second wave of clones peaked on day 37, and their SARS-CoV-2 specificity went unconfirmed.

Specimen: PBMCs or a T cell subset sorted from them (not recorded which). This clonotype was sampled from a man between 18 and 29 years old who had mild COVID-19 (a few samples of this study predate the infection). Cell type and time point are not known.

This chain's CDR3 is CATSDSGTGDTGELFF. The CDR3 nucleotides are TGTGCCACCAGTGATTCCGGGACAGGGGACACCGGGGAGCTGTTTTTT. V gene TRBV24-1 combines with J gene TRBJ2-2, with TRBD1 matching 10 bases. This CDR3 comprises 16 residues. V trimming: 2 bases; J trimming: 3 bases; junction bases outside the gene matches: 2. In germline, CDR1 is KGHDR, CDR2 SFDVKD.